These 24 T cell receptor beta chains share one sample of origin, sequenced in a study of blood T cell repertoires in COVID-19. Measured with immunoSEQ multiplex PCR; TCRdb has only the in-frame clones, and not every one. The sample has fewer than 350,000 clones, roughly 87% seen once. Sequenced: PBMCs or T cells enriched from blood (not recorded which). The source of these receptors is a woman between 40 and 55 years old who had recovered from COVID-19.

This chain links TRBV5-1 with TRBJ1-6, with TRBD1 identical over 9 bases. This CDR3 is built from 14 residues. Looked up from germline, CDR1 is SGHRS and CDR2 is YFSETQ. Unmatched junction bases numbered 2, after V lost 4 bases and J lost 6 bases. The chain's CDR3 is CASSRDRANSPLHF. CDR3 in DNA: TGCGCCAGCAGCCGGGACAGGGCTAATTCACCCCTCCACTTT.

The rearrangement uses TRBV19 and TRBJ1-2; possible D gene TRBD1, 6 bases. Germline CDR1 reads LNHDA; CDR2 reads SQIVND (reference sequence). This CDR3 comprises 13 residues. V lost 1 base, J lost 9 bases, and 12 bases lay in between. CDR3 residues: CASSIAKDRSYTF. The DNA of the CDR3 is TGTGCCAGTAGTATAGCCAAGGACAGAAGCTACACCTTC. The full variable domain, completed using reference TRBV19 and TRBJ1-2, is DGGITQSPKYLFRKEGQNVTLSCEQNLNHDAMYWYRQDPGQGLRLIYYSQIVNDFQKGDIAEGYSVSREKKESFPLTVTSAQKNPTAFYLCASSIAKDRSYTFGSGTRLTVV.

The chain combines TRBV4-2 with TRBJ2-5; 9 positions match TRBD2. This CDR3 spans 15 amino acids. Germline CDR1 and CDR2: LGHNA and YNFKEQ. V lost 4 bases and J lost 5; bases outside the gene matches: 8. The CDR3 loop reads CASSPGGRAAETQYF. For the CDR3, the DNA is TGTGCCAGCAGCCCTGGCGGGAGGGCCGCGGAGACCCAGTACTTC.

CDR3 bases: TGCAGCGTCGTTGGACTAGCGGGGAGAAGTGGGGAGCAGTTCTTC. Translated, it gives CSVVGLAGRSGEQFF. The rearrangement uses TRBV29-1 and TRBJ2-1; 12 bases are a match to TRBD2. The ends lost 6 bases at V and 10 bases at J; junction bases unmatched: 13. Germline CDR1 is SQVTM and CDR2 is ANQGSEA. The CDR3 consists of 15 residues.

The genes are TRBV6-2 or TRBV6-3 and TRBJ2-3, with D possibly being TRBD2 (5 bases). Germline CDR1 reads MNHEY; CDR2 reads SVGEGT. CDR3 size: 16 residues. Trimming took off 4 bases at V and 5 bases at J, with 19 bases between the two ends. The DNA of the CDR3 is TGTGCCAGCAGTTCCCAAGGTGGAGCGAGGGTAGATACGCAGTATTTT. Its protein is CASSSQGGARVDTQYF.

This clone showed up just once. The chain couples TRBV5-4 to TRBJ2-1; D possibly corresponds to TRBD2 (5 bases). V gave up 0 bases and J gave up 8 bases, with 21 bases separating them. This CDR3 has 17 residues. Germline values: CDR1 SGHNT, CDR2 YYREEE (reference sequence). The CDR3 spells CASSLEPVASPRDEQFF. CDR3 in DNA: TGTGCCAGCAGCTTGGAACCCGTAGCGTCCCCTCGGGATGAGCAGTTCTTC.

This clone was picked up one time. V gene TRBV4-1 combines with J gene TRBJ2-7; 7 nucleotides match TRBD1. J gave up 7 bases and V 0 bases, and 6 bases lay outside the gene matches. Germline V lookup: CDR1 MGHRA, CDR2 YSYEKL. CDR3 length equals 14 residues. In DNA form, the CDR3 reads TGCGCCAGCAGCCAAGAGACACAGGGGCGAGAGCAGTACTTC. This gives the protein CASSQETQGREQYF.

The J gene is TRBJ1-1, the V gene TRBV21-1; TRBD1, the D gene given by the table, was not confirmed from the DNA. TRBV21-1 is labeled a pseudogene. This CDR3 comprises 17 residues. The CDR3 DNA sequence: TGTGCCAGCAGCCATTCCGACAGAAGATATAAGAACACTGAAGCTTTCTTT. Its translation: CASSHSDRRYKNTEAFF.

The CDR3 region is CAISALGQMNTEAFF. CDR3 DNA: TGTGCCATCAGTGCCCTCGGACAGATGAACACTGAAGCTTTCTTT. The chain recombines TRBV10-3 with TRBJ1-1; tentatively, D is TRBD1 (6 bases). The V end lost 4 bases, the J end lost 0 bases, and 12 bases lay between the germline ends. The germline CDR1 and CDR2 sequences are ENHRY and SYGVKD. The CDR3 contains 15 residues.

CDR3 sequence: CASSLSSTSGRLTDTQYF. In DNA form, the CDR3 reads TGTGCCAGCAGCTTATCCTCGACTAGCGGGAGACTTACAGATACGCAGTATTTT. The rearrangement joins TRBV7-3 to TRBJ2-3, with 12 bases that match TRBD2. Looked up from germline, CDR1 is SGHTA and CDR2 is FQGTGA. The V segment lost 2 bases and the J segment 3 bases; nucleotides outside the gene matches: 9. The CDR3 covers 18 residues.

The chain is built from TRBV28 and TRBJ2-1; possible D gene TRBD1, 6 bases. The CDR3 runs 17 residues. Trimming took off 4 bases at V and 0 bases at J, with 16 bases between the two ends. CDR1 is MDHEN and CDR2 is SYDVKM in the germline V gene. CDR3 in amino acids: CASSSPKQGSSYNEQFF. DNA for the CDR3: TGTGCCAGCAGTTCCCCAAAACAGGGTAGCTCCTACAATGAGCAGTTCTTC.

V usage is TRBV18 and J usage is TRBJ2-7, with 8 positions matching TRBD2. The CDR3 loop spans 14 amino acids. The V and J ends lost 3 bases and 4 bases, in that order; junction bases with no gene match: 5. Looked up from germline, CDR1 is KGHSH and CDR2 is LQKENI. The CDR3 loop is CASSPGLAEYEQYF. In DNA, the CDR3 is TGTGCCAGCTCACCCGGACTAGCAGAGTACGAGCAGTACTTC.

V gene TRBV7-2 combines with J gene TRBJ1-2; no clear D gene. V was shortened by 5 bases and J by 6 bases, with 10 bases between the two germline ends. This CDR3 is 12 amino acids long. CDR1 and CDR2 from the germline V gene are SGHTA and FQGNSA. CDR3 region: CASSPTTNGYTF. The CDR3 region has the DNA TGTGCCAGCAGCCCAACGACAAATGGCTACACCTTC.

The rearrangement uses TRBV28 and TRBJ1-6; D remains unclear. Germline V CDR1 and CDR2: MDHEN, SYDVKM. V was cut by 3 bases and J by 7 bases, with 7 bases left in between. The CDR3 extends over 13 amino acids. CDR3 DNA sequence: TGTGCCAGCAGTTTGGACTTAAATTCACCCCTCCACTTT. Protein sequence: CASSLDLNSPLHF.

The V gene is TRBV4-3, the J gene TRBJ1-4; D is undetermined. The germline gives CDR1 LGHNA, CDR2 YSLEER. Trimming took 3 bases from V and 7 from J, leaving 6 bases between them. The CDR3 contains 12 residues. The CDR3 here is CASSHLGEKLFF. Written as DNA, the CDR3 is TGCGCCAGCAGCCACCTAGGTGAAAAACTGTTTTTT.

V and J are TRBV10-2 and TRBJ2-1; weak D call: TRBD2 (5 bases). There are 13 residues in the CDR3. The V gene lost 2 bases and the J gene lost 9 bases, with 11 bases spanning the gap. CDR1 is WSHSY and CDR2 is SAAADI in the germline V gene. The CDR3 region has the DNA TGCGCCAGCAGTGAGACGGCGGCGGGTGAGCAGTTCTTC. This encodes CASSETAAGEQFF.

This clone has only one observation. The rearrangement joins TRBV18 to TRBJ2-7, with D perhaps matching TRBD2 (6 bases). Trimming took 1 base from V and 1 from J, leaving 11 bases between them. The CDR3 has 15 residues. Germline V gives CDR1 KGHSH, CDR2 LQKENI. DNA of the CDR3: TGTGCCAGCTCACCACATCCGGGAGCTTCCTACGAGCAGTACTTC. Translation gives CASSPHPGASYEQYF. Looking up the rest from reference TRBV18 and TRBJ2-7 gives the full variable domain: NAGVMQNPRHLVRRRGQEARLRCSPMKGHSHVYWYRQLPEEGLKFMVYLQKENIIDESGMPKERFSAEFPKEGPSILRIQQVVRGDSAAYFCASSPHPGASYEQYFGPGTRLTVT.

CDR3: CASSLRAGGRYNSPLHF. Written as DNA, the CDR3 is TGTGCCAGCAGCTTAAGGGCGGGGGGTCGATATAATTCACCCCTCCACTTT. The chain links TRBV7-2 to TRBJ1-6; perhaps TRBD1 as D (5 bases). The CDR3 length is 17 residues. Germline CDR1 reads SGHTA; CDR2 reads FQGNSA. V was pared by 2 bases and J by 4 bases, with 15 bases between.

The V gene is TRBV19, the J gene TRBJ2-6; 9 positions match TRBD1. V was pared by 6 bases and J by 1 base, with 10 bases of the junction left unmatched. CDR1 LNHDA and CDR2 SQIVND come from the germline V gene (reference sequence). The length of the CDR3 is 18 residues. The CDR3 sequence: CASSVTGGASSGANVLTF. The CDR3 coding sequence is TGTGCCAGTAGCGTTACAGGGGGCGCCTCTTCTGGGGCCAACGTCCTGACTTTC.

The rearrangement links TRBV9 to TRBJ1-1; the D is unclear. Germline lookup yields CDR1 SGDLS and CDR2 YYNGEE. Trimming pared 5 bases from V and 4 bases from J, leaving 15 bases between. The CDR3 extends over 14 amino acids. The CDR3 reads CASRPGGSGTEAFF. As DNA, the CDR3 is TGTGCCAGCAGGCCAGGTGGTAGTGGCACTGAAGCTTTCTTT.

The chain couples TRBV27 to TRBJ2-7, with 10 bases fitting TRBD2. With 6 bases clipped from V and 4 bases from J, the junction kept 12 bases outside the gene matches. Germline assignment: CDR1 MNHEY and CDR2 SMNVEV (reference sequence). The CDR3 runs 16 residues. The CDR3 sequence is CASSKLTSGAGYEQYF. The DNA for the CDR3 is TGTGCCAGCAGCAAACTCACTAGCGGGGCTGGGTACGAGCAGTACTTC.

The chain employs TRBV27 and TRBJ1-6; 10 bases agree with TRBD1. Unmatched junction bases numbered 24, after V lost 5 bases and J lost 8 bases. Germline assignment: CDR1 MNHEY and CDR2 SMNVEV (reference sequence). The CDR3 is 21 amino acids. CDR3 DNA sequence: TGTGCCAGCAGTCCCCTGGAGACAGGGGGCGAAGGTAGCAGGAGGTATTCACCCCTCCACTTT. Translating it yields CASSPLETGGEGSRRYSPLHF.

The J gene is TRBJ2-5, the V gene TRBV7-9; 9 bases line up with TRBD2. The CDR3 is made up of 12 amino acids. CDR1 and CDR2 from the germline V gene are SEHNR and FQNEAQ (reference sequence). The V segment lost 10 bases and the J segment 5 bases; nucleotides outside the gene matches: 5. CDR3 DNA sequence: TGTGCCAATAGCGGGAGTTCGGAGACCCAGTACTTC. Translation gives CANSGSSETQYF.

This clone showed up many times. The same CDR3 can be traced to other DNA sequences in this sample. The chain employs TRBV30 and TRBJ1-5; tentatively, D is TRBD1 (6 bases). Per the germline V gene, CDR1 is GTSNPN and CDR2 is SVGIG (reference sequence). The CDR3 contains 12 residues. Trimming took 0 bases from V and 6 from J, leaving 6 bases between them. CDR3 sequence reads: CAWSVQGQPQHF. Here the CDR3 DNA reads TGTGCCTGGAGTGTACAGGGTCAGCCCCAGCATTTT.